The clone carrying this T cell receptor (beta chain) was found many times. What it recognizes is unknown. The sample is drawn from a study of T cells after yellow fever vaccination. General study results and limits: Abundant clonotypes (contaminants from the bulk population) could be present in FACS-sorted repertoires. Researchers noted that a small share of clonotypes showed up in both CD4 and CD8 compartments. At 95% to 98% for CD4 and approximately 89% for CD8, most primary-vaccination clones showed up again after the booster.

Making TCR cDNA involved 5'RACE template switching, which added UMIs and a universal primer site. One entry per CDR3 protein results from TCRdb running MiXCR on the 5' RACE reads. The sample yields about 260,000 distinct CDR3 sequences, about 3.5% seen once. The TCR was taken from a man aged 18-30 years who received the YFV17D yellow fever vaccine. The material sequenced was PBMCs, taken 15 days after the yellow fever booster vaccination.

In nucleotides, the CDR3 is TGCGCCAGCAGCCCACTGGGACAGATCACAGATACGCAGTATTTT. This encodes CASSPLGQITDTQYF. V is TRBV5-1 and J is TRBJ2-3, with 7 bases lining up with TRBD1. V lost 4 bases, J lost 2 bases, and 7 bases stayed unmatched. The CDR3 has 15 amino acids. Germline lookup yields CDR1 SGHRS and CDR2 YFSETQ. Supplemented by reference TRBV5-1 and TRBJ2-3, the full variable domain reads KAGVTQTPRYLIKTRGQQVTLSCSPISGHRSVSWYQQTPGQGLQFLFEYFSETQRNKGNFPGRFSGRQFSNSRSEMNVSTLELGDSALYLCASSPLGQITDTQYFGPGTRLTVL.